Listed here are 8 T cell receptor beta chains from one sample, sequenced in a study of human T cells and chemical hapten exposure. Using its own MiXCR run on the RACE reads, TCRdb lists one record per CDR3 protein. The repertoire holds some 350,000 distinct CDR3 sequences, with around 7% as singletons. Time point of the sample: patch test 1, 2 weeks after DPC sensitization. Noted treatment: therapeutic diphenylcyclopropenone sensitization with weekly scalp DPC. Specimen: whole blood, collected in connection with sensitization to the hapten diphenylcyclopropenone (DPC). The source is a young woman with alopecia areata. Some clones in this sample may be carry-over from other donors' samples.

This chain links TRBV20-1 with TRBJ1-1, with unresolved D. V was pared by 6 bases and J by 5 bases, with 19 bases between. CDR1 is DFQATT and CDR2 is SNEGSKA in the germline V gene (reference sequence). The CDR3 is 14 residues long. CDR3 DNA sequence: TGCAGTGCCCTCGGTGATAGACCGGGGACTGAAGCTTTCTTT. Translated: CSALGDRPGTEAFF.

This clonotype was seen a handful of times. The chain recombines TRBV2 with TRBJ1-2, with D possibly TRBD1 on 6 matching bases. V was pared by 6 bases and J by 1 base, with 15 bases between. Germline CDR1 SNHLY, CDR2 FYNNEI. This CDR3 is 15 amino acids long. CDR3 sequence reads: CASRNLDRYNYGYTF. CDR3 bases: TGTGCCAGCAGAAACCTCGACAGGTATAACTATGGCTACACCTTC.

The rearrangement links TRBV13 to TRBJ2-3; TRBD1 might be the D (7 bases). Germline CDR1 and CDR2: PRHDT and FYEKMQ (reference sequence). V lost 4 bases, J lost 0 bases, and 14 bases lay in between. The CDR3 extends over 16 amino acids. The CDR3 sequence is CASSSPTGTSTDTQYF. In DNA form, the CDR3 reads TGTGCCAGCAGCTCCCCGACAGGGACTAGCACAGATACGCAGTATTTT.

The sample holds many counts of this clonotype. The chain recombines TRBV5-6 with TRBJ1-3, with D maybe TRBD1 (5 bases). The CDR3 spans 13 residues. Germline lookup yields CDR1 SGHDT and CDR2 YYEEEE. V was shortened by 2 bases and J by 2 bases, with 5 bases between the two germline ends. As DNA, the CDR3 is TGTGCCAGCAGCTTCAGGGCTGGAAACACCATATATTTT. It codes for CASSFRAGNTIYF.

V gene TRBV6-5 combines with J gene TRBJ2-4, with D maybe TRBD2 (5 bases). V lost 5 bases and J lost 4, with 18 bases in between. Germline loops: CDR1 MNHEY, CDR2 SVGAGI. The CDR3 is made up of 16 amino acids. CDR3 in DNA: TGTGCCAGCAGTGCCGGAGCGAGAGACTATAAAAACATTCAGTACTTC. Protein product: CASSAGARDYKNIQYF.

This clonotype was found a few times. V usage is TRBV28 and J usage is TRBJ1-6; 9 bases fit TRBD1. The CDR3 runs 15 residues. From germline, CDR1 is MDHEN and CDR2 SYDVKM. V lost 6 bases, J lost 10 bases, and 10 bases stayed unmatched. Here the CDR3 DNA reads TGTGCCAGCAGAAGTGTGGGACAGGGTCAATCACCCCTCCACTTT. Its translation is CASRSVGQGQSPLHF.

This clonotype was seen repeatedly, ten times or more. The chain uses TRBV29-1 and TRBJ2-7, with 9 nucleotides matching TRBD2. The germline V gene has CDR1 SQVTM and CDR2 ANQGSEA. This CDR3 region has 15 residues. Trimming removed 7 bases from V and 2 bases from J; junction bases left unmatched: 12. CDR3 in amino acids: CSAAGGVLHTYEQYF. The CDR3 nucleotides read TGCAGCGCTGCGGGAGGGGTGTTGCATACCTACGAGCAGTACTTC.

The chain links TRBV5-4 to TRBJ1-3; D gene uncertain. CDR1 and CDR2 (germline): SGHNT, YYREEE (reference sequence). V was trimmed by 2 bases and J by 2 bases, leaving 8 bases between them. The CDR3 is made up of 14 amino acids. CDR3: CASSLDGTGNTIYF. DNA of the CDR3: TGTGCCAGCAGCTTAGACGGGACTGGAAACACCATATATTTT.